This T cell receptor (beta chain) was recovered during a study of T cell responses to AZD1222 COVID-19 vaccine. The study, taken as a whole, reports: Donors, mostly white British, included more females; clonal diversity was possibly underestimated. Just 5 to 7 AZD1222 recipients were seropositive at baseline.

The data were produced by immunoSEQ multiplex PCR, yet TCRdb's version contains in-frame clones alone and is incomplete. The table has around 100,000 clones, around 90% seen once; the top ten hold roughly 9.1%. The CDR3 consists of 14 residues. The germline V gene encodes CDR1 MNHNY and CDR2 SVGAGI (reference sequence). Trimming cost V 5 bases and J 0 bases, with 10 bases left between them. Notes on this clone: Its antigen is undetermined.

This sequence was found in an adult in good health. This chain joins TRBV6-6 and TRBJ1-2, with D possibly TRBD1 on 6 matching bases. The sequencing here drew on peripheral blood, taken on day 0 of AZD1222 vaccination. This CDR3 is CASSPTGSNYGYTF. In nucleotides, the CDR3 is TGTGCCAGCAGTCCTACAGGGTCTAACTATGGCTACACCTTC.